The clone carrying this T cell receptor beta chain was observed at least ten times. The antigen is undetermined. The data are from a study of spatial heterogeneity in lung cancer. At the level of the study: Fewer alpha-chain than beta-chain sequences were consistently detected.

Regarding the study as a whole: The number of expanded tumor alpha and beta chains correlated with mutation number.

TCRdb recomputed calls from the 5' RACE reads with MiXCR, one row per CDR3 protein. The sample lists 15,000 to 20,000 distinct CDR3 sequences, around 6.5% occurring once. Per germline, CDR1 MNHEY and CDR2 SMNVEV (reference sequence). Unmatched junction bases numbered 4, after V lost 5 bases and J lost 5 bases. The CDR3 is 13 residues long. Sample time point: sample taken at primary tumor resection. Sequenced material: lung tumor tissue, taken at surgery. The chain links TRBV27 to TRBJ2-7, with 9 bases fitting TRBD2. The sequence came from a female donor with early-stage non-small cell lung cancer. CDR3 coding DNA: TGTGCCAGCAGTCGCGGGGGGGGTAACGAGCAGTACTTC. It translates to CASSRGGGNEQYF.